The source of this T cell receptor (beta chain) is a study of T cell repertoires in cytomegalovirus infection. The wider study: In public TCR beta signatures, there were indications of both CMV infection and matching HLA type.

About this clonotype: Its antigen is unknown.

Study-level findings and limits: The response measured ex vivo was dominated by TCR beta clonotypes (HLA-C-restricted and CMV-specific).

TCRdb recomputed calls from the reads with MiXCR, one row per CDR3 protein. The repertoire holds 450,000 to 650,000 distinct CDR3 sequences, with 35% to 50% as singletons. The sample was cultured PBMCs, taken from culture after CMV antigen stimulation. The TCR originated in a human donor in good health (CMV status not recorded). Some clones in this sample may be carry-over from other donors' samples.

The CDR3 loop is CASSISGWGVKNIQYF. The DNA of the CDR3 is TGTGCCAGCAGTATTAGCGGCTGGGGGGTAAAAAACATTCAGTACTTC. The chain combines TRBV12-3 or TRBV12-4 with TRBJ2-4, with D perhaps matching TRBD2 (6 bases). Trimming left V 5 bases short and J 4 bases short, with 18 bases between. The CDR3 sequence is 16 residues long.